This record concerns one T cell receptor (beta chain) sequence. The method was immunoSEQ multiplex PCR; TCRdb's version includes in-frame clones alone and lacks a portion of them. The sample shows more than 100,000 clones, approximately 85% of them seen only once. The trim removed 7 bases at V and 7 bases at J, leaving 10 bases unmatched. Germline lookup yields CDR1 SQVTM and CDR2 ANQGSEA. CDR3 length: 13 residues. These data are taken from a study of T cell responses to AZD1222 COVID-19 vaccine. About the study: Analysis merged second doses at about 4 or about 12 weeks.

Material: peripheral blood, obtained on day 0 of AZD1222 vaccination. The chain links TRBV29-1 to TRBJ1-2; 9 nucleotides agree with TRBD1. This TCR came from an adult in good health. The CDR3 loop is CSATPGQGTGYTF. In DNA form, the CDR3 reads TGCAGCGCGACACCGGGACAGGGTACTGGCTACACCTTC. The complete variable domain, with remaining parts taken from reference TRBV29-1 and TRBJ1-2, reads SAVISQKPSRDICQRGTSLTIQCQVDSQVTMMFWYRQQPGQSLTLIATANQGSEATYESGFVIDKFPISRPNLTFSTLTVSNMSPEDSSIYLCSATPGQGTGYTFGSGTRLTVV.